A selection of T cell receptor beta chains follows, all from one sample in a study of T cells during gluten challenge in celiac disease. MiXCR was run by TCRdb on the single-cell sequencing reads, yielding one entry per CDR3 protein. This listing includes 55 to 75 distinct CDR3 sequences. The sample here was gluten-specific CD4+ T cells sorted from blood using tetramers, taken at baseline or on day 6, 14 or 28 of gluten challenge (not recorded which). These receptors all stem from a female donor with celiac disease. CDR3s include the opening cysteine and the closing phenylalanine or tryptophan. Each record gives: J gene, V gene, CDR3 protein.

j_call: TRBJ1-5; v_call: TRBV11-2; cdr3_aa: CASSPGHSNQPQHF
j_call: TRBJ1-3; v_call: TRBV10-3; cdr3_aa: CAISRGGSFSGNTIYF
j_call: TRBJ2-1; v_call: TRBV19; cdr3_aa: CASSIRVDNEQFF
j_call: TRBJ1-3; v_call: TRBV4-2; cdr3_aa: CASSQPGPGNTIYF
j_call: TRBJ1-4; v_call: TRBV28; cdr3_aa: CASSLLGQGREKLFF
j_call: TRBJ2-5; v_call: TRBV29-1; cdr3_aa: CSVSQGLGAETQYF
j_call: TRBJ1-5; v_call: TRBV7-3; cdr3_aa: CASSLTGLQNQPQHF
j_call: TRBJ1-2; v_call: TRBV7-2; cdr3_aa: CASSLRGNYGYTF
j_call: TRBJ1-2; v_call: TRBV6-2/TRBV6-3; cdr3_aa: CASINLQGRYGYTF
j_call: TRBJ2-1; v_call: TRBV14; cdr3_aa: CASSPGLVYNEQFF
j_call: TRBJ2-5; v_call: TRBV5-1; cdr3_aa: CASSWEGETQYF
j_call: TRBJ1-1; v_call: TRBV7-2; cdr3_aa: CASSFSGGITEAFF
j_call: TRBJ1-3; v_call: TRBV5-6; cdr3_aa: CASSFSPSGNTIYF
j_call: TRBJ2-1; v_call: TRBV7-3; cdr3_aa: CASSPLAGGHLRNEQFF
j_call: TRBJ2-3; v_call: TRBV5-1; cdr3_aa: CASSHGAAGGADTQYF
j_call: TRBJ2-7; v_call: TRBV28; cdr3_aa: CASSLLQRYEQYF